These 20 T cell receptor beta chains came from one sample sequenced in a study of blood T cell repertoires in COVID-19. Measured with immunoSEQ multiplex PCR; TCRdb has only the in-frame clones, and not every one. The table shows 90,000 to 95,000 clones, with 70% to 90% occurring only once. Sequencing input: peripheral blood. These receptor sequences come from a woman aged 80 or over with active COVID-19.

The chain joins TRBV25-1 to TRBJ2-3, with D perhaps TRBD2 (7 bases). The CDR3 has 14 residues. V was cut by 6 bases and J by 3 bases, with 13 bases left in between. Germline V gives CDR1 MGHDK, CDR2 SYGVNS. CDR3 in DNA: TGTGCCAGCAGAGGGGGGGCCTTTACAGATACGCAGTATTTT. It encodes CASRGGAFTDTQYF.

As DNA, the CDR3 is TGTGCCAGCAGCCCTGAGCAGGGGCGGTATTCGGATACGCAGTATTTT. Its protein product is CASSPEQGRYSDTQYF. The chain joins TRBV7-2 to TRBJ2-3, with D possibly being TRBD1 (6 bases). Trimming took 5 bases from V and 6 from J, leaving 21 bases between them. Germline V gene sequence: CDR1 SGHTA, CDR2 FQGNSA. CDR3 length: 16 amino acids. Based on the CDR3 plus reference TRBV7-2 and TRBJ2-3, the full variable domain is GAGVSQSPSNKVTEKGKDVELRCDPISGHTALYWYRQSLGQGLEFLIYFQGNSAPDKSGLPSDRFSAERTGGSVSTLTIQRTQQEDSAVYLCASSPEQGRYSDTQYFGPGTRLTVL.

V usage is TRBV24-1 and J usage is TRBJ2-1, with 9 bases lining up with TRBD1. J gave up 6 bases and V 0 bases, and 8 bases lay outside the gene matches. The CDR3 loop spans 17 amino acids. Germline V gene data show CDR1 as KGHDR and CDR2 as SFDVKD. This CDR3 is CATSDLKGQGNSNEQFF. CDR3 nucleotide sequence: TGTGCCACCAGTGATTTGAAGGGACAGGGTAACTCCAATGAGCAGTTCTTC.

The chain recombines TRBV4-2 with TRBJ2-3; TRBD2 matches at 14 bases. CDR1 LGHNA and CDR2 YNFKEQ come from the germline V gene. The CDR3 consists of 19 residues. With 4 bases clipped from V and 1 base from J, the junction kept 10 bases outside the gene matches. CDR3 region: CASSRHTPGLAGGTDTQYF. For the CDR3, the DNA is TGTGCCAGCAGCCGCCATACCCCGGGACTAGCGGGAGGCACAGATACGCAGTATTTT.

V and J are TRBV15 and TRBJ1-1, with D tentatively TRBD1 (6 bases). CDR3 length: 17 amino acids. The germline CDR1 and CDR2 sequences are LNHNV and YYDKDF (reference sequence). Trimming stripped 10 bases from V and 3 bases from J, with 27 bases between. The CDR3 region has the DNA TGTGCCAGCAGACGCGCCAGGGGATATTTGGAGGACACTGAAGCTTTCTTT. This sequence encodes CASRRARGYLEDTEAFF.

The CDR3 is CASSQFNRGNTEAFF. CDR3 in DNA: TGTGCCAGCAGCCAATTTAACAGGGGTAACACTGAAGCTTTCTTT. The V call is TRBV16, the J call TRBJ1-1; 7 nucleotides align to TRBD1. The CDR3 runs to 15 residues. CDR1 is KGHSY, CDR2 FQNENV, per germline. Germline trimming cut 1 base from V and 2 bases from J; bases unmatched to any gene: 4.

The J gene is TRBJ2-5, the V gene TRBV25-1; 15 bases match TRBD2. This CDR3 has 18 residues. The V segment lost 3 bases and the J segment 2 bases; nucleotides outside the gene matches: 7. Germline CDR1 and CDR2: MGHDK and SYGVNS. The DNA of the CDR3 is TGTGCCAGCAGTGATTCCGGACTAGCGGGAGGGCCTCAAGAGACCCAGTACTTC. Residues: CASSDSGLAGGPQETQYF.

The V and J genes are TRBV7-9 and TRBJ2-2, with TRBD1 as a possible D gene (6 bases). The CDR3 contains 15 residues. V gave up 5 bases and J gave up 2 bases, with 12 bases separating them. Per germline, CDR1 SEHNR and CDR2 FQNEAQ (reference sequence). In DNA form, the CDR3 reads TGTGCCAGCAGCCACGGGACACCAAACACCGGGGAGCTGTTTTTT. The encoded protein is CASSHGTPNTGELFF.

This clone was seen only once. V gene TRBV4-1 combines with J gene TRBJ2-1; D is undetermined. The CDR3 is made up of 13 amino acids. V was clipped by 3 bases and J by 8 bases, with 11 bases between them. Per germline, CDR1 MGHRA and CDR2 YSYEKL. The CDR3 nucleotides are TGCGCCAGCAGCCATCCCGTTTTCCATGAGCAGTTCTTC. Translating gives CASSHPVFHEQFF.

As for this clone: The junction does not match germline at one end; this may be a read error. This chain links TRBV18 with TRBJ2-1; D perhaps matches TRBD2 (6 bases). The CDR3 extends over 15 amino acids. Germline values: CDR1 KGHSH, CDR2 LQKENI. The CDR3 nucleotides read TGTGCCAGCTCACCGGCCGGACTATGGGCCAATGGGCAGTTCTTC. This translates into CASSPAGLWANGQFF. Filled out from reference TRBV18 and TRBJ2-1, the complete variable domain reads NAGVMQNPRHLVRRRGQEARLRCSPMKGHSHVYWYRQLPEEGLKFMVYLQKENIIDESGMPKERFSAEFPKEGPSILRIQQVVRGDSAAYFCASSPAGLWANGQFFGPGTRLTVL.

This clone was picked up a small number of times. CDR3 loop: CASIEKAGGFYEQYF. CDR3 nucleotides: TGTGCCAGTATAGAAAAAGCGGGAGGTTTCTACGAGCAGTACTTC. This chain connects TRBV19 to TRBJ2-7, with TRBD2 matching 9 bases. Losses at the gene ends were 7 bases for V and 3 bases for J; bases not matched to a gene: 10. The CDR3 contains 15 residues. The germline V gene encodes CDR1 LNHDA and CDR2 SQIVND (reference sequence).

V gene TRBV18 combines with J gene TRBJ2-2; 8 bases line up with TRBD2. J gave up 5 bases and V 6 bases, and 14 bases lay outside the gene matches. The germline V gene has CDR1 KGHSH and CDR2 LQKENI. This CDR3 region has 17 residues. Here the CDR3 DNA reads TGTGCCAGCTCCCCCGTTTTCAGCGGGAGTAGAACCGGGGAGCTGTTTTTT. Its protein is CASSPVFSGSRTGELFF.

The chain is built from TRBV11-3 and TRBJ2-7, with D possibly being TRBD2 (7 bases). CDR1 is SGHNT, CDR2 YENEEA, per germline. V lost 4 bases and J lost 6, with 16 bases in between. The CDR3 covers 14 residues. CDR3 in amino acids: CASSSRRGGGEQYF. DNA of the CDR3: TGTGCCAGCAGCTCCCGCCGCGGGGGCGGCGAGCAGTACTTC. The full variable domain, in which reference TRBV11-3 and TRBJ2-7 provide the parts outside the CDR3, is EAGVVQSPRYKIIEKKQPVAFWCNPISGHNTLYWYLQNLGQGPELLIRYENEEAVDDSQLPKDRFSAERLKGVDSTLKIQPAELGDSAVYLCASSSRRGGGEQYFGPGTRLTVT.

The chain carries TRBV20-1 and TRBJ2-3, with 8 positions matching TRBD2. CDR3 length equals 18 residues. Trimming removed 3 bases from V and 2 bases from J; junction bases left unmatched: 16. The V gene's germline CDR1 is DFQATT and CDR2 SNEGSKA (reference sequence). The CDR3 loop reads CSASHIGVGSGATDTQYF. CDR3 nucleotide sequence: TGCAGTGCTAGTCACATCGGGGTGGGTAGCGGGGCCACAGATACGCAGTATTTT.

The V gene is TRBV27, the J gene TRBJ1-3; D is ambiguous. CDR1 and CDR2 (germline): MNHEY, SMNVEV (reference sequence). This CDR3 has 15 residues. The V and J ends lost 2 bases and 3 bases respectively, with 11 bases between them. The CDR3 DNA reads as TGTGCCAGCAGTTTAGAGGGATCTTATGGAAACACCATATATTTT. It yields the protein CASSLEGSYGNTIYF.

This clone has only a few counts. V is TRBV28 and J is TRBJ2-3; 7 bases agree with TRBD1. The CDR3 loop spans 16 amino acids. V shed 4 bases, J shed 1 base, and the junction held 8 bases outside the gene matches. The germline gives CDR1 MDHEN, CDR2 SYDVKM. In DNA form, the CDR3 reads TGTGCCAGCAGTTGGAGGACAGGTCGTGGCACAGATACGCAGTATTTT. This sequence encodes CASSWRTGRGTDTQYF. Using reference TRBV28 and TRBJ2-3 for the parts outside the CDR3, the full variable domain is DVKVTQSSRYLVKRTGEKVFLECVQDMDHENMFWYRQDPGLGLRLIYFSYDVKMKEKGDIPEGYSVSREKKERFSLILESASTNQTSMYLCASSWRTGRGTDTQYFGPGTRLTVL.

This clone occurred once. The J gene is TRBJ1-6, the V gene TRBV20-1; a possible D gene is TRBD1 (6 bases). Trimming left V 3 bases short and J 8 bases short, with 23 bases between. Per germline, CDR1 DFQATT and CDR2 SNEGSKA (reference sequence). This CDR3 spans 17 amino acids. The CDR3 loop is CSASDRWREATDSPLHF. The CDR3 nucleotides read TGCAGTGCTAGTGACAGGTGGAGGGAGGCGACGGATTCACCCCTCCACTTT.

This clone was picked up one time. The rearrangement joins TRBV7-9 to TRBJ1-5; 7 positions match TRBD1. The CDR3 totals 14 residues. From germline, CDR1 is SEHNR and CDR2 FQNEAQ (reference sequence). Trimming took 5 bases from V and 6 from J; bases not matched to a gene: 7. The CDR3 loop reads CASSSAGGGQPQHF. In DNA form, the CDR3 reads TGTGCCAGCAGCAGTGCAGGGGGAGGTCAGCCCCAGCATTTT. Drawing the rest from reference TRBV7-9 and TRBJ1-5, the complete variable domain is DTGVSQNPRHKITKRGQNVTFRCDPISEHNRLYWYRQTLGQGPEFLTYFQNEAQLEKSRLLSDRFSAERPKGSFSTLEIQRTEQGDSAMYLCASSSAGGGQPQHFGDGTRLSIL.

The chain has TRBV5-1 and TRBJ2-3, with TRBD2 matching over 16 bases. Trimming removed 7 bases from V and 7 bases from J; junction bases left unmatched: 9. CDR1 is SGHRS and CDR2 is YFSETQ in the germline V gene. CDR3 size: 16 residues. The CDR3 loop is CASGPGLAGGPNTQYF. The CDR3 nucleotides are TGCGCCAGCGGCCCGGGACTAGCGGGAGGGCCCAATACGCAGTATTTT.

The CDR3 sequence: CASSSLPEPQHF. CDR3 nucleotides: TGTGCCAGCAGCTCTCTACCTGAGCCCCAGCATTTT. J is TRBJ1-5 and V is TRBV12-3 or TRBV12-4; no firm D call. V lost 6 bases and J lost 8, with 11 bases in between. The CDR3 totals 12 residues.